The rows below give T cell receptor beta chains drawn from one sample of a study of T cell clones after liver transplantation. Assay used: immunoSEQ multiplex PCR; TCRdb lists only in-frame clones, some missing. The sample has around 18,000 clones; 80% to 90% are singletons. This specimen consisted of CD8+ T cells from blood, obtained approximately 3.5 years after liver transplant. The receptors stem from a human patient who received a liver transplant. T cells may partly derive from the graft donor. Each CDR3 is given with its conserved first and last residue. D genes are given only for firm matches. Clone size, where shown, is once, few, many, or a class for clones that have expanded.

TGTGCCAGCAGCGAGACTAGCGGGTGGGCCGAGCAGTACTTC | CASSETSGWAEQYF | TRBD2 | TRBV9 | . | TRBJ2-7
TGTGCCAGCAGTCCCGGGACAGGGCTAGAGACCCAGTACTTC | CASSPGTGLETQYF | TRBD1 | TRBV27 | . | TRBJ2-5
TGCGCCAGCAGCCAAGACAGGGGGCTTGGCTACACCTTC | CASSQDRGLGYTF | TRBD1 | TRBV4-1 | . | TRBJ1-2
TGTGCCGCGGGGGGCAATCGCTACAATGAGCAGTTCTTC | CAAGGNRYNEQFF | TRBD2 | TRBV7-9 | . | TRBJ2-1
TGTGCCAGCAGTATTCAGGGGCCCACTGAAGCTTTCTTT | CASSIQGPTEAFF | . | TRBV28 | . | TRBJ1-1
TGCAGCGTTCTCCAGGGGGCAGGCGGTGGCTACACCTTC | CSVLQGAGGGYTF | TRBD1 | TRBV29-1 | . | TRBJ1-2
TGTGCCAGCAGTGACAGGTCCAGCTGGGACTACACCTTC | CASSDRSSWDYTF | . | TRBV6-5 | . | TRBJ1-2
TGTGCCAGCAGCACCGGACTAGCGGAGGACAATGAGCAGTTCTTC | CASSTGLAEDNEQFF | TRBD2 | TRBV5-4 | . | TRBJ2-1
TGTGCCAGCAGTCTAACGCTACGGACAGCAGATGAGCAGTTCTTC | CASSLTLRTADEQFF | . | TRBV27 | . | TRBJ2-1
TGTGCCAGCAGGCATCGACAGGGTCGAGGCTACACCTTC | CASRHRQGRGYTF | TRBD1 | TRBV28 | . | TRBJ1-2
TGCGCCAGCAGCTTGACTCCCCGGGAGCAGTACTTC | CASSLTPREQYF | . | TRBV5-1 | . | TRBJ2-7
TGTGCCAGCAGGGACGGACTAGCGGCAGATACGCAGTATTTT | CASRDGLAADTQYF | TRBD2 | TRBV7-9 | . | TRBJ2-3
TGTGCCAGTAGTATCGGGATTAACTATGGCTACACCTTC | CASSIGINYGYTF | . | TRBV19 | . | TRBJ1-2
TGCGCCAGCAGTGAGTCGACCAGAAGGGGGACTGAAGCTTTCTTT | CASSESTRRGTEAFF | . | TRBV10-1 | . | TRBJ1-1
TGCGCCAGCAGCCAAGAAGGTATGGTGGACTACAATGAGCAGTTCTTC | CASSQEGMVDYNEQFF | . | TRBV4-3 | . | TRBJ2-1
TGTGCTAGTGGTTTGGTAACCGGGTTCACCGGGGAGCTGTTTTTT | CASGLVTGFTGELFF | . | TRBV12-5 | . | TRBJ2-2
TGTGCCAGCAGCCCCATCGTCAAGGACGAGCAGTACTTC | CASSPIVKDEQYF | . | TRBV27 | . | TRBJ2-7
TGTGCCAGCAGCCCAGGGACAGGTCTTTCCTACGAGCAGTACTTC | CASSPGTGLSYEQYF | TRBD1 | TRBV7-3 | . | TRBJ2-7
TGTGCCAGCGGGGCTAGCGGGTGGAACAATGAGCAGTTCTTC | CASGASGWNNEQFF | TRBD2 | TRBV27 | . | TRBJ2-1
TGTGCCAGCAGCTTAGCCCTCGGGGCAGATACGCAGTATTTT | CASSLALGADTQYF | . | TRBV7-6 | . | TRBJ2-3
TGTGCCAGTAGTATAGTTCCGGGACTTTACAATGAGCAGTTCTTC | CASSIVPGLYNEQFF | . | TRBV19 | once | TRBJ2-1
TGTGCCAGCAGCTTGGGTCTAGCGGGAGAGGCAAGGTATACAGATACGCAGTATTTT | CASSLGLAGEARYTDTQYF | TRBD2 | TRBV5-4 | . | TRBJ2-3
TGTGCCAGCAGTACCTTGACTAGCGGAACCTACAATGAGCAGTTCTTC | CASSTLTSGTYNEQFF | TRBD2 | TRBV28 | . | TRBJ2-1
TGTGCCAGCAGCCTGGGACAGTACTCTGGAAACACCATATATTTT | CASSLGQYSGNTIYF | TRBD1 | TRBV28 | once | TRBJ1-3
TGTGCCACCAGCAGGGGAGGGGAAACAGATACGCAGTATTTT | CATSRGGETDTQYF | TRBD2 | TRBV15 | . | TRBJ2-3
TGTGCCAGCAGTTTATTGACGGTCGGGGGACAAGAGACCCAGTACTTC | CASSLLTVGGQETQYF | . | TRBV28 | . | TRBJ2-5
TGTGCCACCAGGGGATATAACTATGGCTACACCTTC | CATRGYNYGYTF | . | TRBV27 | . | TRBJ1-2